The 3 T cell receptor beta chains below were found in one sample sequenced in a study of OX40 agonist ivuxolimab in advanced cancers. Using immunoSEQ multiplex PCR, the repertoire was profiled, and TCRdb retains in-frame clones only, with some absent. The data show roughly 90,000 clones, with around 90% seen just once and approximately 0.7% held by the top ten. Sequenced here: CD4+ or CD8+ T cells sorted from blood, sampled in a trial of the OX40 agonist ivuxolimab. The receptors were gathered from an adult with an advanced solid tumor such as melanoma, head and neck, liver or kidney cancer.

CDR3 residues: CASSQEQGLAGSGTYNEQFF. CDR3 nucleotide sequence: TGCGCCAGCAGCCAAGAGCAAGGGCTAGCGGGGTCCGGAACTTACAATGAGCAGTTCTTC. V and J are TRBV4-3 and TRBJ2-1; 9 bases are shared with TRBD2. CDR3 length: 20 amino acids. CDR1 and CDR2 from the germline V gene are LGHNA and YSLEER. V was clipped by 0 bases and J by 4 bases; unmatched bases: 16.

The V and J genes are TRBV5-1 and TRBJ1-5; no firm D call. Trimming left V 0 bases short and J 0 bases short, with 7 bases between. The length of the CDR3 is 15 residues. The germline CDR1 and CDR2 sequences are SGHRS and YFSETQ. This chain's CDR3 is CASSLGGTSNQPQHF. DNA for the CDR3: TGCGCCAGCAGCTTGGGGGGAACTAGCAATCAGCCCCAGCATTTT.

The rearrangement uses TRBV10-2 and TRBJ2-2; 7 positions agree with TRBD1. The CDR3 is made up of 15 amino acids. V was clipped by 5 bases and J by 5 bases; unmatched bases: 8. Germline CDR1 is WSHSY and CDR2 is SAAADI. CDR3 in amino acids: CASSLQGERTGELFF. The CDR3 DNA sequence: TGCGCCAGCAGTCTCCAGGGGGAGCGGACCGGGGAGCTGTTTTTT.